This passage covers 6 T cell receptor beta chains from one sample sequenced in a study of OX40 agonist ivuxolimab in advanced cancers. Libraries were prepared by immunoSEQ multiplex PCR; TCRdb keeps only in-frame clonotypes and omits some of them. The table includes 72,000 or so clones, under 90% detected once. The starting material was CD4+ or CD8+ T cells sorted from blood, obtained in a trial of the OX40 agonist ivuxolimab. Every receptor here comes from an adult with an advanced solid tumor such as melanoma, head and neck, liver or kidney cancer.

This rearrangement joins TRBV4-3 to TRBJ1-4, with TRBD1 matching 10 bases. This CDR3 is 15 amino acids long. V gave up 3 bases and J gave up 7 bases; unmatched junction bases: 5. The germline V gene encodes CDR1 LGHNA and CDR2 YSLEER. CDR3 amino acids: CASSQETGGSEKLFF. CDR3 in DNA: TGCGCCAGCAGCCAGGAGACAGGGGGCTCTGAAAAACTGTTTTTT.

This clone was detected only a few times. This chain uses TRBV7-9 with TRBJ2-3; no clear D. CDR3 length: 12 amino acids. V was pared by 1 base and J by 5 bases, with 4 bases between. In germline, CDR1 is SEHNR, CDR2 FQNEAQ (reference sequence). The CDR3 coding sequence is TGTGCCAGCAGCTTAGACGGAGATACGCAGTATTTT. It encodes CASSLDGDTQYF. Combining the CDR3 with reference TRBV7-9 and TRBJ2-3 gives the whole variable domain DTGVSQNPRHKITKRGQNVTFRCDPISEHNRLYWYRQTLGQGPEFLTYFQNEAQLEKSRLLSDRFSAERPKGSFSTLEIQRTEQGDSAMYLCASSLDGDTQYFGPGTRLTVL.

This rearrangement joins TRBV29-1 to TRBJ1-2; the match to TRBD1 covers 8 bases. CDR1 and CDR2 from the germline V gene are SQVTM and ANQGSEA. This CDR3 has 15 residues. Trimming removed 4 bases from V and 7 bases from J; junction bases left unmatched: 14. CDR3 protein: CSVAPLRTGSPGYTF. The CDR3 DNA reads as TGCAGCGTTGCACCTTTACGGACAGGGTCCCCTGGCTACACCTTC.

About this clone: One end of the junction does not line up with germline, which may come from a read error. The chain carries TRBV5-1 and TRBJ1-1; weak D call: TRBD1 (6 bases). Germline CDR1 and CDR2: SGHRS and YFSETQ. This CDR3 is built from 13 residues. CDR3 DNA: TGCGCCAGCAGGTTGGGACAGAACACTGAAGCTTTCTTT. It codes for CASRLGQNTEAFF.

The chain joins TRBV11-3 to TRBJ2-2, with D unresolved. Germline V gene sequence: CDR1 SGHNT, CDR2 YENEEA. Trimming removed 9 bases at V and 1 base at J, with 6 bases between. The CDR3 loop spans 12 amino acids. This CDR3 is CASQMNTGELFF. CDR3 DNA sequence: TGTGCCAGTCAGATGAACACCGGGGAGCTGTTTTTT.

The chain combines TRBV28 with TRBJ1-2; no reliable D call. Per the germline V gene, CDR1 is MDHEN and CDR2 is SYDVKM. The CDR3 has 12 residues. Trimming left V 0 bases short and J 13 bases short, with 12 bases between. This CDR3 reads CASSLWDMTFTF. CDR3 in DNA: TGTGCCAGCAGTTTATGGGATATGACATTCACCTTC.